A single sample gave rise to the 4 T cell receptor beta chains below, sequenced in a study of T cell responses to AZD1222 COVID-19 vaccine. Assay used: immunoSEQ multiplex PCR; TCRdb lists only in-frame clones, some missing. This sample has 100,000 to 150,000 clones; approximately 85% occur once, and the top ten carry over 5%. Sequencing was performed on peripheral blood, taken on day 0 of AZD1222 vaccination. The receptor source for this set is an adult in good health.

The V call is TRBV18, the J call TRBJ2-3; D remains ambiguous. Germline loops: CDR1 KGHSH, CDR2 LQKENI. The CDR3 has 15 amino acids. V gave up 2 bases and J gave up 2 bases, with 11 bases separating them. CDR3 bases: TGTGCCAGCTCACCAAGAGTGCAGTCCACAGATACGCAGTATTTT. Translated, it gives CASSPRVQSTDTQYF.

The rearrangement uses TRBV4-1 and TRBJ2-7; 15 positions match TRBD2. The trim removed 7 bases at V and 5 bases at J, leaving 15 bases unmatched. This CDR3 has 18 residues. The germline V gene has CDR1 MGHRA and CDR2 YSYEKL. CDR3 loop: CASTSGLAGGQPRNEQYF. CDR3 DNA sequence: TGCGCCAGCACCTCGGGACTAGCGGGGGGCCAACCGAGGAACGAGCAGTACTTC.

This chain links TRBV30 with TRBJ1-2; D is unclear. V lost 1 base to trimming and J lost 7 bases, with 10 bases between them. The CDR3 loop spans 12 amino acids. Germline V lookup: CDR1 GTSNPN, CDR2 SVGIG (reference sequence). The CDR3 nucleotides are TGTGCCTGGAGTGACGCAGGAGGTGGCTACACCTTC. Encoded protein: CAWSDAGGGYTF.

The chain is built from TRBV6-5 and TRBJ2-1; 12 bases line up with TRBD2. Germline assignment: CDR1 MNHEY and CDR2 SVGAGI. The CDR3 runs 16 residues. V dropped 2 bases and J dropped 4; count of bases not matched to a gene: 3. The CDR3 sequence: CASSYRTSGGYNEQFF. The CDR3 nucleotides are TGTGCCAGCAGTTACAGAACTAGCGGGGGGTACAATGAGCAGTTCTTC.